This T cell receptor (beta chain) was observed in a study of T cells in tuberculosis. Sorting used thawed, overnight-rested PBMC stained with anti-CD3, a viability dye and GMM-loaded CD1B tetramer. The CD1B tetramers carried C32 glucose monomycolate purified from Rhodococcus equi. TCRdb keeps only in-frame clones here, not all; method: immunoSEQ multiplex PCR. The sample lists 50,000 or so clones, approximately 88% occurring once. From germline, CDR1 is MNHEY and CDR2 SMNVEV (reference sequence). This CDR3 comprises 13 residues. V dropped 2 bases and J dropped 7 bases, with 11 bases sitting between them. Findings and limits, study-wide: The stringent gate may have excluded weak CD1B-GMM tetramer binders.

The table lists this clone with a few counts. The chain has TRBV27 and TRBJ1-2; D uncertain. The clonotype comes from an adult woman with latent tuberculosis. Sequences were obtained from CD1b-GMM tetramer-negative cells sorted from PBMCs. CDR3 nucleotide sequence: TGTGCCAGCAGTTTAGACCTAGCGGGTGGCTACACCTTC. Its translation is CASSLDLAGGYTF.